Listed below are T cell receptor beta chains from one sample, sequenced in a study of OX40 agonist ivuxolimab in advanced cancers. The assay was immunoSEQ multiplex PCR, and TCRdb's table has in-frame clones only and misses some. The table includes some 65,000 clones, around 87% detected once. The sample here was CD4+ or CD8+ T cells sorted from blood, taken in a trial of the OX40 agonist ivuxolimab. These receptors were taken from an adult with an advanced solid tumor such as melanoma, head and neck, liver or kidney cancer. The CDR3 runs from the conserved cysteine through the conserved F or W. The D gene is left open where the match is weak. Size tells how often a clone was seen (once, few, many) or the class of an expanded clone, and some rows leave it out.

J gene: TRBJ2-2; clone size: .; V gene: TRBV6-5; D gene: .; CDR3 protein: CASSYVRQAGELFF; CDR3 DNA: TGTGCCAGCAGTTACGTCAGACAGGCCGGGGAGCTGTTTTTT
J gene: TRBJ2-2; clone size: .; V gene: TRBV6-4; D gene: TRBD2; CDR3 protein: CASIPGRGLAGALTGELFF; CDR3 DNA: TGTGCCAGCATTCCAGGTCGGGGACTAGCGGGGGCCCTCACCGGGGAGCTGTTTTTT
J gene: TRBJ1-5; clone size: .; V gene: TRBV19; D gene: .; CDR3 protein: CASLQTGTPRQPQHF; CDR3 DNA: TGTGCCAGTCTACAAACAGGGACACCAAGGCAGCCCCAGCATTTT
J gene: TRBJ2-3; clone size: .; V gene: TRBV15; D gene: TRBD2; CDR3 protein: CATSSSGGRSDTQYF; CDR3 DNA: TGTGCCACCAGCAGTAGCGGGGGGAGATCAGATACGCAGTATTTT
J gene: TRBJ2-2; clone size: .; V gene: TRBV5-1; D gene: .; CDR3 protein: CASSPGRGVNTGELFF; CDR3 DNA: TGCGCCAGCAGCCCGGGTCGGGGCGTGAACACCGGGGAGCTGTTTTTT
J gene: TRBJ2-2; clone size: .; V gene: TRBV9; D gene: .; CDR3 protein: CASTLRAGGAGELFF; CDR3 DNA: TGTGCCAGCACCCTAAGGGCCGGGGGCGCCGGGGAGCTGTTTTTT
J gene: TRBJ2-7; clone size: .; V gene: TRBV4-2; D gene: TRBD2; CDR3 protein: CASSQGLAGVFSYEQYF; CDR3 DNA: TGTGCCAGCAGCCAAGGACTAGCGGGGGTCTTCTCCTACGAGCAGTACTTC
J gene: TRBJ2-3; clone size: .; V gene: TRBV6-4; D gene: .; CDR3 protein: CASSDSLTLTSTDTQYF; CDR3 DNA: TGTGCCAGCAGTGACTCCTTGACTTTGACTAGCACAGATACGCAGTATTTT
J gene: TRBJ2-3; clone size: once; V gene: TRBV10-1; D gene: TRBD2; CDR3 protein: CASSEVRRGAGADTQYF; CDR3 DNA: TGCGCCAGCAGTGAGGTTAGGCGGGGGGCAGGAGCAGATACGCAGTATTTT
J gene: TRBJ2-5; clone size: .; V gene: TRBV5-6; D gene: .; CDR3 protein: CASSHRFGAPETQYF; CDR3 DNA: TGTGCCAGCAGCCATCGTTTTGGGGCCCCAGAGACCCAGTACTTC
J gene: TRBJ2-2; clone size: .; V gene: TRBV27; D gene: .; CDR3 protein: CASSFLGTGELFF; CDR3 DNA: TGTGCCAGCAGTTTTCTGGGGACCGGGGAGCTGTTTTTT
J gene: TRBJ2-1; clone size: .; V gene: TRBV5-1; D gene: TRBD2; CDR3 protein: CASSFAAGGPNEQFF; CDR3 DNA: TGCGCCAGCAGCTTTGCAGCGGGGGGGCCGAATGAGCAGTTCTTC
J gene: TRBJ2-5; clone size: once; V gene: TRBV14; D gene: TRBD2; CDR3 protein: CASSQTGGRQETQYF; CDR3 DNA: TGTGCCAGCAGCCAGACGGGGGGGCGGCAAGAGACCCAGTACTTC
J gene: TRBJ1-3; clone size: once; V gene: TRBV6-5; D gene: .; CDR3 protein: CASSNDRFGNTIYF; CDR3 DNA: TGTGCCAGCAGCAACGACAGGTTTGGAAACACCATATATTTT
J gene: TRBJ2-1; clone size: .; V gene: TRBV5-4; D gene: .; CDR3 protein: CASSLVSLAHEQFF; CDR3 DNA: TGTGCCAGCAGCTTGGTGTCCTTAGCCCATGAGCAGTTCTTC
J gene: TRBJ1-2; clone size: .; V gene: TRBV14; D gene: TRBD1; CDR3 protein: CASSQDLRGGYTF; CDR3 DNA: TGTGCCAGCAGCCAAGATCTCAGGGGGGGCTACACCTTC